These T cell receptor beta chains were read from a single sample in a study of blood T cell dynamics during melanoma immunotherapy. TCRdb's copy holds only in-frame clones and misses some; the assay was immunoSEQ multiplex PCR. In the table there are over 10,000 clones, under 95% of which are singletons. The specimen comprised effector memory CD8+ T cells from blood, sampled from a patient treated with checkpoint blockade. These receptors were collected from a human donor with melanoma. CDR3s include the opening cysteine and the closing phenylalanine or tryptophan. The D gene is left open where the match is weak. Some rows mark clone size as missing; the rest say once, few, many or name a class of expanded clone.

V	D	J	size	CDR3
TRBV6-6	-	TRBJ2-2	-	CASSYSGYTGELFF
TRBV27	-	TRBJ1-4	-	CASSFGSPANEKLFF
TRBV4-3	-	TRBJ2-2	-	CASSQDLGSGTGELFF
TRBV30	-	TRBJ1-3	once	CAWSVRGNTIYF
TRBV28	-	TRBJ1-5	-	CASSLPPGQSQPQHF
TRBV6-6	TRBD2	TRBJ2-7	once	CASSYSTSGSGEQYF
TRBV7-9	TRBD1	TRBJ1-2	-	CASSPSDRYNYGYTF
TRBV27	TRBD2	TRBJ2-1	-	CASSLGTSGRTEQFF
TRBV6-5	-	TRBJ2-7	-	CASSSAGPSYEQYF
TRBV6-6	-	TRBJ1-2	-	CASSWQANYGYTF
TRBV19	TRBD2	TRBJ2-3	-	CASSWGGSSTDTQYF
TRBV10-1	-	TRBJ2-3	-	CASSERDTQYF
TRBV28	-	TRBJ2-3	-	CASSLSPSEPGPGPDTQYF
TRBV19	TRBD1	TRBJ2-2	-	CASSIIADRGPRNTGELFF
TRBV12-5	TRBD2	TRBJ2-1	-	CASGLGGGTYNEQFF
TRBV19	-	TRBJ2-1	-	CASSIGTSYNEQFF
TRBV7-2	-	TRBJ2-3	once	CASSLVAASTDTQYF
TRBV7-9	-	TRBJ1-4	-	CASRPDGPTNEKLFF
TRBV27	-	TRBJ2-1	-	CASSLPGTAYNEQFF
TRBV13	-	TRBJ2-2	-	CASSIQGSGELFF
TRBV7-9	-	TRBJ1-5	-	CASSSGQFSNQPQHF
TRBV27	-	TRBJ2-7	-	CASSLSMQYEQYF
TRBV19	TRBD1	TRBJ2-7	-	CASSTGQGYEQYF
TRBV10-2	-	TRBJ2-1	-	CASAPESYNEQFF
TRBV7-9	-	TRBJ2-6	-	CASSFEGSTGANVLTF
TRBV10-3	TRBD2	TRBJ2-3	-	CAISPLGAGGPTYTDTQYF
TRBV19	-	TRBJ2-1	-	CASSIMENTYNEQFF
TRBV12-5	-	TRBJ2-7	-	CASGFGYEQYF
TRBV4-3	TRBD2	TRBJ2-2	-	CASSQDRAGGPSGELFF
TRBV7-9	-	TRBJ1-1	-	CATAIGGMNTEAFF
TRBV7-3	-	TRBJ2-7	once	CASSLGWGDEQYF
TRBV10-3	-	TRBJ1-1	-	CAIGPGMNTEAFF